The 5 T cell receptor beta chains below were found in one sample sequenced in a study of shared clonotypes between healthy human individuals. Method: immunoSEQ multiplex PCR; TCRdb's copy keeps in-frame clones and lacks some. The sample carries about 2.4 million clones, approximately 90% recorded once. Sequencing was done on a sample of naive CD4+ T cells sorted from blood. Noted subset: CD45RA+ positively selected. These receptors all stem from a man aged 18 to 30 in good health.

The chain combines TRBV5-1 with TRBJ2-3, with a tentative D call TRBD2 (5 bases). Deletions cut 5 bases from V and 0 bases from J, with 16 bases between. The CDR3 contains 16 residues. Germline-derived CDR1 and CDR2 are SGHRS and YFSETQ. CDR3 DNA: TGCGCCAGCAGGGGTGGCGGGCAGACTAGCACAGATACGCAGTATTTT. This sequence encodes CASRGGGQTSTDTQYF.

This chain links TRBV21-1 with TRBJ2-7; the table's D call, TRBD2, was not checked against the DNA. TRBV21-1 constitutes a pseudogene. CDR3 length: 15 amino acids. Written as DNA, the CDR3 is TGTGCCAGCCGACTGCTAGCGGGAGGGCCAAACGAGCAGTACTTC. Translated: CASRLLAGGPNEQYF.

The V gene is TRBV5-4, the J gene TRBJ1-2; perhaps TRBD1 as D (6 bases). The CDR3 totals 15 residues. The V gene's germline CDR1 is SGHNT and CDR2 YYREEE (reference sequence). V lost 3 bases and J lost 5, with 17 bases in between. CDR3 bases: TGTGCCAGCAGCTCCACCAAACAGGGACCATATGGCTACACCTTC. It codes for CASSSTKQGPYGYTF.

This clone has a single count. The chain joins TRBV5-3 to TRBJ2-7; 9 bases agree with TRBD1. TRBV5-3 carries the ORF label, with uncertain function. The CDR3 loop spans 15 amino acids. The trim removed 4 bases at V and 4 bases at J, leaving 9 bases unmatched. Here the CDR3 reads CARSHPGQGPYEQYF. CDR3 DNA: TGTGCCAGAAGCCATCCGGGACAGGGCCCTTACGAGCAGTACTTC.

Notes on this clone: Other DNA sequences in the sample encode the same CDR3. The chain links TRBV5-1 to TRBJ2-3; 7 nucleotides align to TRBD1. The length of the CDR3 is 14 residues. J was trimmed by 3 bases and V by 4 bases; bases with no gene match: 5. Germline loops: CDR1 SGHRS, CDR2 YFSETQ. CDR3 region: CASSPGQVTDTQYF. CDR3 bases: TGCGCCAGCAGCCCCGGACAGGTAACAGATACGCAGTATTTT.